The 22 T cell receptor beta chains below all came from one sample that was sequenced in a study of cytomegalovirus exposure and HLA in healthy donors. The PCR was carried out with 60 Vbeta primers and 13 Jbeta primers. The method was immunoSEQ multiplex PCR; TCRdb's version includes in-frame clones alone and lacks a portion of them. The data hold roughly 300,000 clones, with about nine tenths observed a single time. Sample: PBMCs. These receptors were taken from a man aged 35-49 years in good health and CMV-seropositive.

A note on this clone: The identical CDR3 is also encoded by other nucleotide sequences in the sample. V is TRBV28 and J is TRBJ1-1; TRBD1 might be the D (5 bases). The CDR3 is 14 residues long. The V end lost 3 bases, the J end lost 1 base, and 9 bases lay between the germline ends. Germline-derived CDR1 and CDR2 are MDHEN and SYDVKM. CDR3 DNA sequence: TGTGCCAGCAGTTTGAGACAGCAGAACACTGAAGCTTTCTTT. Encoded protein: CASSLRQQNTEAFF. Complete variable domain (other parts from reference TRBV28 and TRBJ1-1): DVKVTQSSRYLVKRTGEKVFLECVQDMDHENMFWYRQDPGLGLRLIYFSYDVKMKEKGDIPEGYSVSREKKERFSLILESASTNQTSMYLCASSLRQQNTEAFFGQGTRLTVV.

J is TRBJ2-3 and V is TRBV7-9, with TRBD2 matching 15 bases. Germline V gives CDR1 SEHNR, CDR2 FQNEAQ (reference sequence). The CDR3 length is 16 residues. With 5 bases clipped from V and 5 bases from J, the junction kept 5 bases outside the gene matches. Here the CDR3 reads CASSLSGLAGGDTQYF. The DNA for the CDR3 is TGTGCCAGCAGCCTCTCGGGACTAGCGGGAGGAGATACGCAGTATTTT.

The genes are TRBV7-9 and TRBJ2-1; 7 bases are shared with TRBD1. In germline, CDR1 is SEHNR, CDR2 FQNEAQ (reference sequence). The CDR3 is made up of 15 amino acids. Trimming removed 5 bases from V and 5 bases from J; junction bases left unmatched: 9. For the CDR3, the DNA is TGTGCCAGCAGCCCAACGGGACAGATAAACAATGAGCAGTTCTTC. Translating gives CASSPTGQINNEQFF.

The rearrangement links TRBV18 to TRBJ2-7; 9 bases are a match to TRBD1. There are 14 residues in the CDR3. Germline CDR1 is KGHSH and CDR2 is LQKENI. V lost 1 base and J lost 5; bases outside the gene matches: 3. Here the CDR3 DNA reads TGTGCCAGCTCACCACAAAGACAGGGGGACGAGCAGTACTTC. It translates to CASSPQRQGDEQYF.

The rearrangement uses TRBV15 and TRBJ2-1, with 13 positions matching TRBD2. The CDR3 totals 17 residues. Trimming cost V 3 bases and J 10 bases; bases outside gene matches: 12. Germline CDR1 and CDR2: LNHNV and YYDKDF (reference sequence). The CDR3 here is CATSSGVTSGGGLEQFF. The DNA of the CDR3 is TGTGCCACCAGCAGTGGGGTTACTAGCGGGGGGGGCTTAGAGCAGTTCTTC.

This clone came up a few times. V and J are TRBV4-1 and TRBJ1-1; no reliable D call. CDR1 is MGHRA and CDR2 is YSYEKL in the germline V gene. There are 15 residues in the CDR3. Trimming cost V 1 base and J 5 bases, with 14 bases left between them. The CDR3 sequence is CASSQGARLWTEAFF. For the CDR3, the DNA is TGCGCCAGCAGCCAAGGAGCGCGGCTTTGGACTGAAGCTTTCTTT.

The V and J genes are TRBV27 and TRBJ1-2, with TRBD1 matching over 8 bases. CDR3 size: 15 residues. V was pared by 2 bases and J by 7 bases, with 9 bases of the junction left unmatched. Germline V CDR1 and CDR2: MNHEY, SMNVEV (reference sequence). DNA for the CDR3: TGTGCCAGCAGTTTAAGTTCAGGGGGCGCAGGTGGCTACACCTTC. Protein sequence: CASSLSSGGAGGYTF.

V gene TRBV28 combines with J gene TRBJ2-7, with 9 bases aligning to TRBD1. Germline V gene data show CDR1 as MDHEN and CDR2 as SYDVKM. The junction had 9 bases not matched to a gene; V was cut back by 10 bases and J by 2 bases. The CDR3 runs to 14 residues. CDR3 sequence reads: CATGDGTGPYEQYF. In DNA, the CDR3 is TGTGCCACCGGAGACGGGACAGGGCCCTACGAGCAGTACTTC.

The chain has TRBV2 and TRBJ2-3, with D possibly being TRBD2 (6 bases). CDR3 size: 14 residues. Trimming removed 4 bases from V and 0 bases from J, with 8 bases in between. In germline, CDR1 is SNHLY, CDR2 FYNNEI. The CDR3 loop is CASSGGASTDTQYF. Written as DNA, the CDR3 is TGTGCCAGCAGTGGCGGGGCTAGCACAGATACGCAGTATTTT.

V and J are TRBV5-4 and TRBJ2-1; TRBD1 matches at 9 bases. Looked up from germline, CDR1 is SGHNT and CDR2 is YYREEE (reference sequence). The V and J ends lost 0 bases and 2 bases, in that order; junction bases with no gene match: 6. The CDR3 consists of 17 residues. The chain's CDR3 is CASSLAGGTGTYNEQFF. The CDR3 DNA sequence: TGTGCCAGCAGCTTGGCCGGGGGGACAGGGACCTACAATGAGCAGTTCTTC.

The chain joins TRBV14 to TRBJ2-2; 8 nucleotides align to TRBD1. With V trimmed by 3 bases and J by 4 bases, 1 base remained unmatched. The CDR3 runs to 14 residues. Per the germline V gene, CDR1 is SGHDN and CDR2 is FVKESK. The chain's CDR3 is CASSHTGGTGELFF. The CDR3 DNA reads TGTGCCAGCAGCCACACAGGGGGCACCGGGGAGCTGTTTTTT.

The gene calls are TRBV4-2 and TRBJ2-7, with TRBD2 matching 15 bases. The trim removed 4 bases at V and 2 bases at J, leaving 9 bases unmatched. Germline V gene lookup returns CDR1 LGHNA and CDR2 YNFKEQ. The CDR3 sequence is 18 residues long. DNA of the CDR3: TGTGCCAGCAGCCGCTCGGGACTAGCGGGAGGACAAACCTACGAGCAGTACTTC. This gives the protein CASSRSGLAGGQTYEQYF.

The V and J genes are TRBV7-2 and TRBJ1-2; 8 nucleotides match TRBD1. V lost 5 bases to trimming and J lost 5 bases; unmatched junction nucleotides: 7. This CDR3 contains 14 residues. Per the germline V gene, CDR1 is SGHTA and CDR2 is FQGNSA. CDR3 sequence reads: CASSPDRVGYGYTF. CDR3 DNA sequence: TGTGCCAGCAGCCCGGACAGGGTCGGGTATGGCTACACCTTC.

V and J are TRBV11-2 and TRBJ2-7; 8 bases are a match to TRBD2. The V gene end was trimmed by 1 base and the J gene end by 0 bases; junction bases not matched to a gene: 5. The CDR3 totals 16 residues. Germline lookup yields CDR1 SGHAT and CDR2 FQNNGV. CDR3 sequence reads: CASSLGGSGISYEQYF. The CDR3 DNA follows: TGTGCCAGCAGCTTAGGGGGTAGCGGGATCTCCTACGAGCAGTACTTC.

V gene TRBV5-1 combines with J gene TRBJ2-7; D remains ambiguous. Germline V gene lookup returns CDR1 SGHRS and CDR2 YFSETQ. The CDR3 is made up of 14 amino acids. Trimming took 0 bases from V and 1 from J, leaving 8 bases between them. CDR3 sequence (DNA): TGCGCCAGCAGCTTGGCTGTCGGGTCCTACGAGCAGTACTTC. It yields the protein CASSLAVGSYEQYF.

The V call is TRBV5-1, the J call TRBJ2-5; 14 bases are shared with TRBD2. V shed 4 bases and J 5 bases; nucleotides not matched to a gene: 7. Germline assignment: CDR1 SGHRS and CDR2 YFSETQ. The CDR3 has 16 residues. The CDR3 protein is CASSIGTSGRWETQYF. DNA of the CDR3: TGCGCCAGCAGCATCGGGACTAGCGGGAGATGGGAGACCCAGTACTTC.

The chain links TRBV28 to TRBJ1-2, with D possibly being TRBD1 (5 bases). The V end lost 3 bases, the J end lost 8 bases, and 16 bases lay between the germline ends. This CDR3 has 14 amino acids. CDR1 MDHEN and CDR2 SYDVKM come from the germline V gene. CDR3 loop: CASSFGQGDRGYTF. The CDR3, as DNA: TGTGCCAGCAGTTTTGGGCAGGGCGACCGGGGCTACACCTTC.

The CDR3: CASSLLGGSTDTQYF. As DNA, the CDR3 is TGTGCCAGCAGCTTACTCGGCGGGAGCACAGATACGCAGTATTTT. V and J are TRBV7-8 and TRBJ2-3; maybe TRBD2 (5 bases). Trimming removed 2 bases at V and 0 bases at J, with 9 bases between. CDR3 length equals 15 residues. The germline V gene has CDR1 SGHVS and CDR2 FQNEAQ.

The rearrangement uses TRBV28 and TRBJ1-5; 7 bases map to TRBD1. With 6 bases clipped from V and 0 bases from J, the junction kept 11 bases outside the gene matches. The CDR3 is made up of 17 amino acids. CDR1 MDHEN and CDR2 SYDVKM come from the germline V gene. The CDR3 loop is CASRGGHRGVSNQPQHF. The CDR3, as DNA: TGTGCCAGCAGGGGGGGCCACAGGGGAGTTAGCAATCAGCCCCAGCATTTT.

The J gene is TRBJ1-5, the V gene TRBV28; no clear D. The CDR3 covers 15 residues. With 2 bases removed from V and 4 bases from J, the gap between germline ends came to 12 bases. The V gene's germline CDR1 is MDHEN and CDR2 SYDVKM. The CDR3 coding sequence is TGTGCCAGCAGTTTAGGTCCAGGCCAGAATCAGCCCCAGCATTTT. Translation: CASSLGPGQNQPQHF.

V usage is TRBV9 and J usage is TRBJ2-5, with 7 nucleotides matching TRBD1. The CDR3 runs to 15 residues. Germline CDR1 SGDLS, CDR2 YYNGEE. Trimming removed 0 bases from V and 5 bases from J; junction bases left unmatched: 7. The CDR3 is CASSVGQGVAETQYF. The CDR3 DNA sequence: TGTGCCAGCAGCGTAGGACAGGGAGTCGCCGAGACCCAGTACTTC. The entire variable domain, with the rest obtained from reference TRBV9 and TRBJ2-5, is as follows: DSGVTQTPKHLITATGQRVTLRCSPRSGDLSVYWYQQSLDQGLQFLIQYYNGEERAKGNILERFSAQQFPDLHSELNLSSLELGDSALYFCASSVGQGVAETQYFGPGTRLLVL.

The CDR3 sequence is CAIRLAGAYEQYF. As DNA, the CDR3 is TGTGCCATCAGACTAGCGGGAGCGTACGAGCAGTACTTC. This chain connects TRBV28 to TRBJ2-7; 12 nucleotides align to TRBD2. Germline values: CDR1 MDHEN, CDR2 SYDVKM. Trimming cost V 10 bases and J 4 bases; bases outside gene matches: 5. CDR3 length equals 13 residues. Supplemented by reference TRBV28 and TRBJ2-7, the full variable domain reads DVKVTQSSRYLVKRTGEKVFLECVQDMDHENMFWYRQDPGLGLRLIYFSYDVKMKEKGDIPEGYSVSREKKERFSLILESASTNQTSMYLCAIRLAGAYEQYFGPGTRLTVT.